These 31 T cell receptor beta chains were sequenced from one sample in a study. TCRdb redid the calling of the reads with MiXCR, one entry per CDR3 protein. Of several thousand distinct CDR3 sequences in the sample, roughly 32% are singletons; the top ten hold roughly a fifth. Sequenced input: blood. These receptors originate from a human donor.

This clonotype is classed as medium-sized. The chain has TRBV4-2 and TRBJ1-3; no firm D call. V dropped 0 bases and J dropped 2 bases, with 11 bases sitting between them. This CDR3 contains 16 residues. CDR1 is LGHNA and CDR2 is YNFKEQ in the germline V gene. The CDR3 nucleotides are TGTGCCAGCAGCCAAGATGGGGAAGGGACTGGAAACACCATATATTTT. The encoded protein is CASSQDGEGTGNTIYF.

Ten or more counts support this clonotype. The chain joins TRBV30 to TRBJ1-4; tentatively, D is TRBD1 (6 bases). Trimming took off 2 bases at V and 8 bases at J, with 27 bases between the two ends. Germline assignment: CDR1 GTSNPN and CDR2 SVGIG (reference sequence). The CDR3 runs 18 residues. The CDR3 DNA sequence: TGTGCCTGGAGTAAAATTGTGGACAGCACCTCTAGAGGAGAAAAACTGTTTTTT. Translation: CAWSKIVDSTSRGEKLFF.

This clonotype is categorized as medium-sized. The rearrangement joins TRBV29-1 to TRBJ1-1, with D perhaps matching TRBD1 (6 bases). V lost 7 bases and J lost 3, with 15 bases in between. Germline V gene sequence: CDR1 SQVTM, CDR2 ANQGSEA. The CDR3 contains 13 residues. CDR3 amino acids: CSGLNRAYTEAFF. In nucleotides, the CDR3 is TGCAGCGGCCTGAACAGGGCTTACACTGAAGCTTTCTTT.

This clonotype was counted only a few times. The rearrangement joins TRBV6-2 or TRBV6-3 to TRBJ2-7; 10 positions match TRBD2. Trimming cost V 0 bases and J 0 bases; bases outside gene matches: 2. The CDR3 extends over 16 amino acids. CDR1 and CDR2 (germline): MNHEY, SVGEGT. CDR3 sequence reads: CASSYSRTSGSYEQYF. The CDR3, as DNA: TGTGCCAGCAGTTACTCGCGGACTAGCGGCTCCTACGAGCAGTACTTC.

In its sample, this clonotype is medium-sized. This chain links TRBV25-1 with TRBJ2-2; 9 positions match TRBD2. CDR1 is MGHDK and CDR2 is SYGVNS in the germline V gene. With 3 bases clipped from V and 3 bases from J, the junction kept 5 bases outside the gene matches. This CDR3 contains 16 residues. CDR3 region: CASSDPGGRDTGELFF. The DNA of the CDR3 is TGTGCCAGCAGTGATCCTGGCGGGAGGGACACCGGGGAGCTGTTTTTT. Full variable domain (outside the CDR3, taken from reference TRBV25-1 and TRBJ2-2): EADIYQTPRYLVIGTGKKITLECSQTMGHDKMYWYQQDPGMELHLIHYSYGVNSTEKGDLSSESTVSRIRTEHFPLTLESARPSHTSQYLCASSDPGGRDTGELFFGEGSRLTVL.

This chain links TRBV14 with TRBJ2-1; 13 positions match TRBD2. V shed 4 bases, J shed 2 bases, and the junction held 2 bases outside the gene matches. Looked up from germline, CDR1 is SGHDN and CDR2 is FVKESK. This CDR3 comprises 16 residues. The CDR3 region has the DNA TGTGCCAGCAGCCTCGGACTAGCGGGAGCCTACAATGAGCAGTTCTTC. Translation: CASSLGLAGAYNEQFF.

This clonotype is categorized as medium-sized. The chain recombines TRBV30 with TRBJ1-1; D not certain. Germline V lookup: CDR1 GTSNPN, CDR2 SVGIG (reference sequence). Trimming pared 1 base from V and 1 base from J, leaving 4 bases between. This CDR3 region has 12 residues. CDR3 nucleotides: TGTGCCTGGAGTGATCAGAACACTGAAGCTTTCTTT. This sequence encodes CAWSDQNTEAFF. Filled out from reference TRBV30 and TRBJ1-1, the complete variable domain reads SQTIHQWPATLVQPVGSPLSLECTVEGTSNPNLYWYRQAAGRGLQLLFYSVGIGQISSEVPQNLSASRPQDRQFILSSKKLLLSDSGFYLCAWSDQNTEAFFGQGTRLTVV.

By share, this clonotype ranks as medium-sized. The chain employs TRBV18 and TRBJ2-1, with D perhaps being TRBD1 or TRBD2 (6 bases each). Trimming removed 6 bases at V and 10 bases at J, with 19 bases between. The CDR3 totals 14 residues. Germline V gene lookup returns CDR1 KGHSH and CDR2 LQKENI. The CDR3 sequence: CASSPGAAHAEQFF. In DNA, the CDR3 is TGTGCCAGCTCCCCGGGGGCGGCCCACGCCGAGCAGTTCTTC.

This chain uses TRBV11-3 with TRBJ2-7; unclear D gene. From germline, CDR1 is SGHNT and CDR2 YENEEA. With 5 bases removed from V and 7 bases from J, the gap between germline ends came to 21 bases. This CDR3 is built from 15 residues. In DNA form, the CDR3 reads TGTGCCAGCAGCCATGGAGAGACGAACACCGGGGAGCAGTACTTC. Its translation is CASSHGETNTGEQYF.

V is TRBV29-1 and J is TRBJ2-1; 10 bases line up with TRBD2. The junction had 8 bases not matched to a gene; V was cut back by 6 bases and J by 6 bases. Germline V gives CDR1 SQVTM, CDR2 ANQGSEA. This CDR3 has 14 residues. CDR3 coding DNA: TGCAGCGTCGGAGCGGGAGGGGGGGGCAATGAGCAGTTCTTC. Its translation: CSVGAGGGGNEQFF.

By proportion, this clonotype is medium-sized. This chain uses TRBV7-3 with TRBJ2-1; D call uncertain. Germline values: CDR1 SGHTA, CDR2 FQGTGA. Between the trimmed V and J ends, which lost 4 bases and 6 bases, there was a span of 13 bases. The CDR3 runs 14 residues. The CDR3 nucleotides are TGTGCCAGCAGCTGGGATCACACCTCCAATGAGCAGTTCTTC. Encoded protein: CASSWDHTSNEQFF.

CDR3 nucleotide sequence: TGTGCCAGCAGCCAAGAACGGACAGGGACTAGCTATGGCTACACCTTC. This gives the protein CASSQERTGTSYGYTF. The chain carries TRBV4-2 and TRBJ1-2; 8 bases are a match to TRBD1. The CDR3 covers 16 residues. CDR1 and CDR2 (germline): LGHNA, YNFKEQ. The junction had 7 bases not matched to a gene; V was cut back by 0 bases and J by 4 bases.

About this clonotype itself: A much larger clone differs by one base, so this may be a read error. The DNA for the CDR3 is TGTGCCAGCTCACCTCCAGGGGCTGGTAGGGGAGAGACCCAGTTCTTC. This sequence encodes CASSPPGAGRGETQFF. This chain uses TRBV18 with TRBJ2-1; possibly TRBD1 for D (6 bases). Germline-derived CDR1 and CDR2 are KGHSH and LQKENI. The CDR3 length is 16 residues. The V end was cut by 3 bases, the J end by 13 bases, with 25 bases between.

The chain recombines TRBV4-2 with TRBJ2-6; 7 bases agree with TRBD2. The ends lost 0 bases at V and 3 bases at J; junction bases unmatched: 5. The CDR3 runs 17 residues. Germline values: CDR1 LGHNA, CDR2 YNFKEQ. The CDR3 loop is CASSQEGGNYGANVLTF. The CDR3 region has the DNA TGTGCCAGCAGCCAAGAGGGGGGGAACTATGGGGCCAACGTCCTGACTTTC.

This clonotype has just a few counts. This may arise from a read error, as a much more abundant clone is one base away. The V call is TRBV30, the J call TRBJ1-6; 7 bases fit TRBD1. Trimming removed 5 bases from V and 2 bases from J; junction bases left unmatched: 6. The CDR3 is 15 residues long. Germline V gene data show CDR1 as GTSNPN and CDR2 as SVGIG (reference sequence). The DNA for the CDR3 is TGTGCCTGGCGTGAGGGGGCGGCCTATAATTCACCCCTCCACTTT. Residues: CAWREGAAYNSPLHF. Using reference TRBV30 and TRBJ1-6 for the parts outside the CDR3, the full variable domain is SQTIHQWPATLVQPVGSPLSLECTVEGTSNPNLYWYRQAAGRGLQLLFYSVGIGQISSEVPQNLSASRPQDRQFILSSKKLLLSDSGFYLCAWREGAAYNSPLHFGNGTRLTVT.

The table lists this clonotype with a few counts. The rearrangement links TRBV6-2 or TRBV6-3 to TRBJ1-5; D gene uncertain. The V end lost 0 bases, the J end lost 10 bases, and 10 bases lay between the germline ends. CDR3 size: 13 residues. Germline V gene sequence: CDR1 MNHEY, CDR2 SVGEGT. The CDR3: CASSYSISSPQHF. CDR3 bases: TGTGCCAGCAGTTACTCGATTTCATCACCCCAGCATTTT.

By share, this clonotype ranks as medium-sized. J is TRBJ1-6 and V is TRBV20-1; tentatively, D is TRBD1 (6 bases). The CDR3 is made up of 14 amino acids. Trimming removed 4 bases at V and 8 bases at J, with 15 bases between. The V gene's germline CDR1 is DFQATT and CDR2 SNEGSKA (reference sequence). CDR3 sequence reads: CSAMGPGADSPLHF. CDR3 in DNA: TGCAGTGCTATGGGCCCAGGGGCGGATTCACCCCTCCACTTT.

Comment on this clonotype: One base away lies a much larger clone, so this may be a sequencing read error. The V gene is TRBV29-1, the J gene TRBJ2-5; tentatively, D is TRBD2 (5 bases). V shed 4 bases and J shed 11 bases, with 11 bases lying between them. This CDR3 is built from 10 residues. Germline V gene sequence: CDR1 SQVTM, CDR2 ANQGSEA. CDR3 region: CSVAGGEQYF. CDR3 in DNA: TGCAGCGTTGCCGGTGGGGAGCAGTACTTC.

Relative to its sample, this clonotype is medium-sized. This rearrangement joins TRBV20-1 to TRBJ1-1, with TRBD1 matching 9 bases. Germline CDR1 and CDR2: DFQATT and SNEGSKA (reference sequence). CDR3 length equals 15 residues. The V gene end was trimmed by 2 bases and the J gene end by 3 bases; junction bases not matched to a gene: 7. The CDR3 is CSARPRTGVHTEAFF. In DNA, the CDR3 is TGCAGTGCTAGACCGCGGACAGGGGTGCACACTGAAGCTTTCTTT.

This chain connects TRBV4-2 to TRBJ1-5; D gene ambiguous. Trimming removed 0 bases at V and 6 bases at J, with 3 bases between. CDR1 is LGHNA and CDR2 is YNFKEQ in the germline V gene. CDR3 size: 12 residues. The CDR3 reads CASSQEFQPQHF. The CDR3, as DNA: TGTGCCAGCAGCCAAGAATTTCAGCCCCAGCATTTT.

By frequency in the sample, this clonotype is medium-sized (0.01 to 0.1%). The chain combines TRBV29-1 with TRBJ1-2; D is uncertain. V was trimmed by 6 bases and J by 6 bases, leaving 8 bases between them. The CDR3 contains 10 residues. In germline, CDR1 is SQVTM, CDR2 ANQGSEA. The CDR3 loop is CSVLGDGYTF. In DNA form, the CDR3 reads TGCAGCGTCCTAGGAGATGGCTACACCTTC.

By share, this clonotype counts as medium-sized. The chain carries TRBV29-1 and TRBJ1-1; D is possibly TRBD1 (5 bases). The germline V gene encodes CDR1 SQVTM and CDR2 ANQGSEA. CDR3 length: 14 amino acids. V was trimmed by 6 bases and J by 1 base, leaving 15 bases between them. CDR3 sequence reads: CSVRGPTWNTEAFF. In DNA, the CDR3 is TGCAGCGTGAGGGGCCCAACATGGAACACTGAAGCTTTCTTT.

On this clonotype: A clone one base away is much larger, so this may be a read error. The chain links TRBV5-1 to TRBJ2-7; D gene unclear. In germline, CDR1 is SGHRS, CDR2 YFSETQ. This CDR3 region has 13 residues. For the CDR3, the DNA is TGCGCCAGCGGCTTGGCCAGTCTCTACGAGCAGTACTTC. The encoded protein is CASGLASLYEQYF.

This clonotype was observed many times. The CDR3 here is CSATGLAGVQETQYF. The CDR3 DNA sequence: TGCAGCGCAACAGGACTAGCGGGAGTTCAGGAGACCCAGTACTTC. The chain carries TRBV29-1 and TRBJ2-5; 13 bases agree with TRBD2. The V segment lost 7 bases and the J segment 5 bases; nucleotides outside the gene matches: 10. This CDR3 spans 15 amino acids. Germline lookup yields CDR1 SQVTM and CDR2 ANQGSEA.

This clonotype occurred a few times. The CDR3, as DNA: TGCAGCGGCGGGGACTCCTACGAGCAGTACTTC. Its protein is CSGGDSYEQYF. The chain joins TRBV29-1 to TRBJ2-7, with a possible D match to TRBD2 (6 bases). V was cut by 7 bases and J by 0 bases, with 7 bases left in between. From germline, CDR1 is SQVTM and CDR2 ANQGSEA. The CDR3 loop spans 11 amino acids.

This clonotype appeared a few times. The rearrangement links TRBV20-1 to TRBJ2-1; 15 bases match TRBD2. The CDR3 spans 20 residues. J lost 0 bases, V lost 2 bases, and 11 bases had no gene match. Germline lookup yields CDR1 DFQATT and CDR2 SNEGSKA (reference sequence). The CDR3 here is CSARRHPGTSGRNSYNEQFF. The CDR3 DNA is TGCAGTGCTAGACGTCACCCCGGGACTAGCGGGAGGAACTCCTACAATGAGCAGTTCTTC.

This clonotype was recorded a few times. The gene calls are TRBV20-1 and TRBJ2-3; 11 bases align to TRBD2. V trimming: 3 bases; J trimming: 6 bases; junction bases outside the gene matches: 11. Looked up from germline, CDR1 is DFQATT and CDR2 is SNEGSKA (reference sequence). The CDR3 length is 16 residues. The CDR3 nucleotides read TGCAGTGCTAGTGCCGGGACTAGCGGTTCTTTGGATACGCAGTATTTT. Its protein product is CSASAGTSGSLDTQYF.

This chain joins TRBV7-8 and TRBJ1-2, with D possibly TRBD1 on 5 matching bases. The CDR3 totals 14 residues. Germline-derived CDR1 and CDR2 are SGHVS and FQNEAQ. Deletions cut 4 bases from V and 7 bases from J, with 16 bases between. The CDR3 here is CASSYTGGVVGYTF. CDR3 coding DNA: TGTGCCAGCAGCTATACCGGGGGGGTTGTTGGCTACACCTTC.

This clonotype is classed as medium-sized. The chain combines TRBV6-5 with TRBJ2-7, with D perhaps assigned TRBD1 or TRBD2 (6 bases each). Germline CDR1 MNHEY, CDR2 SVGAGI. V was shortened by 9 bases and J by 2 bases, with 23 bases between the two germline ends. This CDR3 has 16 residues. CDR3 sequence: CASPKIGGTRTYEQYF. DNA of the CDR3: TGTGCCAGTCCAAAGATTGGCGGGACAAGGACCTACGAGCAGTACTTC.

The sample holds many counts of this clonotype. J is TRBJ2-1 and V is TRBV5-1, with 8 bases matching TRBD2. V was clipped by 0 bases and J by 3 bases; unmatched bases: 2. CDR1 and CDR2 (germline): SGHRS, YFSETQ. The CDR3 runs 15 residues. The CDR3 nucleotides read TGCGCCAGCAGCTTGGGTACTAGCGGCTACAATGAGCAGTTCTTC. This translates into CASSLGTSGYNEQFF.

By sample share, this clonotype is medium-sized (0.01 to 0.1%). The chain uses TRBV29-1 and TRBJ1-1, with a possible D match to TRBD1 (6 bases). CDR3 length: 13 amino acids. Germline CDR1 and CDR2: SQVTM and ANQGSEA. V was cut by 5 bases and J by 1 base, with 11 bases left in between. CDR3 loop: CSVSSGANTEAFF. The CDR3 coding sequence is TGCAGCGTTTCATCAGGGGCGAACACTGAAGCTTTCTTT.